This T cell receptor beta chain comes out of a study of T cells in Graves' hyperthyroidism and ophthalmopathy. The junction had 9 bases not matched to a gene; V was cut back by 7 bases and J by 5 bases. This CDR3 has 15 amino acids. Germline values: CDR1 MNHNS, CDR2 SASEGT. Amplification yielded TCR beta CDR3 regions, with RNA transcripts as the source. When the TCR CDR3 underwent first-round RT-PCR, the HTBI primer set was used. One entry per CDR3 protein, called by TCRdb with MiXCR from the multiplex PCR reads. The sample comprises hundreds of thousands of distinct CDR3 sequences, 30% to 40% of which are singletons, and less than 35% rests with the top ten. Concerning this clonotype: Its antigen is as yet unknown.

Broader study findings: Most expanded thyroid clonotypes above 0.001 recurred in blood.

The clonotype comes from a woman in her thirties or forties with Graves' hyperthyroidism. The chain has TRBV6-1 and TRBJ1-5; 9 nucleotides agree with TRBD1. Specimen: blood. In DNA form, the CDR3 reads TGTGCCAGCAAGACGACAGGGGGTAGGGATCAGCCCCAGCATTTT. It encodes CASKTTGGRDQPQHF.